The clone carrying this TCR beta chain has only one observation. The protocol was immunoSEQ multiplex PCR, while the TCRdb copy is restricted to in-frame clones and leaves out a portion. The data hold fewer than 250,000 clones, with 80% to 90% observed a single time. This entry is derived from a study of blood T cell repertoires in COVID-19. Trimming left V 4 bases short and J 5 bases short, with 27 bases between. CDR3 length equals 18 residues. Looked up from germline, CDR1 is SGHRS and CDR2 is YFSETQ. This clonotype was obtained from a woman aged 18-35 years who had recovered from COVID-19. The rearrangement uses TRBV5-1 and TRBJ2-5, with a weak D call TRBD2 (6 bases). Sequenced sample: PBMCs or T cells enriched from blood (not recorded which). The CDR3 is CASSQYETWTPEGETQYF. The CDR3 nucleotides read TGCGCCAGCAGCCAGTATGAAACTTGGACCCCGGAGGGCGAGACCCAGTACTTC. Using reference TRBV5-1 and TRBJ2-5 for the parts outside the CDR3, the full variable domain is KAGVTQTPRYLIKTRGQQVTLSCSPISGHRSVSWYQQTPGQGLQFLFEYFSETQRNKGNFPGRFSGRQFSNSRSEMNVSTLELGDSALYLCASSQYETWTPEGETQYFGPGTRLLVL.